The entry below describes one TCR beta chain. Its antigen is unknown. Germline V gene data show CDR1 as DFQATT and CDR2 as SNEGSKA (reference sequence). The CDR3 spans 14 residues. V dropped 4 bases and J dropped 4 bases, with 16 bases sitting between them. TCRdb itself ran the 5' RACE reads through MiXCR, one entry per CDR3 protein. The table records about 62,000 distinct CDR3 sequences, more than 25% of them present only once. Study-level findings and limits: Tumor memory CD4+ T cell TCR gene usage was found to cluster with blood and lymph node memory CD4+ cells and with lymph node naive CD4+ cells.

Sequenced sample: tumor-infiltrating naive CD4+ T cells sorted from the breast tumor. Subset in this sample: naive CD4+ T cells, CD4+CD45RA+CD25-. The chain joins TRBV20-1 to TRBJ1-2; D call uncertain. The TCR comes from a female donor with breast cancer. For the CDR3, the DNA is TGCAGTGCTATGTCCGGGATGGCAGCCTATGGCTACACCTTC. The encoded protein is CSAMSGMAAYGYTF.